Listed below are T cell receptor beta chains from one sample, sequenced in a study of T cell responses to AZD1222 COVID-19 vaccine. The protocol was immunoSEQ multiplex PCR, while the TCRdb copy is restricted to in-frame clones and leaves out a portion. This sample yields about 97,000 clones, of which 86% are seen a single time; roughly 1.4% belongs to the top ten. The specimen comprised peripheral blood, sampled on day 0 of AZD1222 vaccination. The receptors here all came from an adult in good health. Each CDR3 is given with its conserved first and last residue. D genes are given only for firm matches. Expanded clones are given a class, and other clones once, few, many or no size at all.

j_call v_call cdr3_length d_call clone_size cdr3_aa cdr3_nt
TRBJ1-1 TRBV6-2/TRBV6-3 17 TRBD1 . CASSPTGTGVRNTEAFF TGTGCCAGCAGCCCTACCGGGACAGGGGTCCGAAACACTGAAGCTTTCTTT
TRBJ1-4 TRBV11-3 16 TRBD1 . CASSFRLGQYNEKLFF TGTGCCAGCAGCTTTCGACTGGGACAGTATAATGAAAAACTGTTTTTT
TRBJ2-7 TRBV2 16 . . CASSDVLRGPPHEQYF TGTGCCAGCAGTGATGTGTTGAGGGGCCCCCCCCACGAGCAGTACTTC
TRBJ2-4 TRBV3-1/TRBV3-2 16 TRBD2 . CASSQELAGLGDIQYF TGTGCCAGCAGCCAGGAACTAGCGGGGCTTGGTGACATTCAGTACTTC
TRBJ1-4 TRBV19 15 TRBD1 once CASSTGGTTNEKLFF TGTGCCAGTAGTACAGGGGGGACAACTAATGAAAAACTGTTTTTT
TRBJ2-1 TRBV5-3 12 TRBD1 . CARPQGGNEQFF TGTGCCAGACCACAGGGGGGAAATGAGCAGTTCTTC
TRBJ1-6 TRBV10-1 18 TRBD1 . CASSKLYQQGRGNSPLHF TGCGCCAGCAGCAAACTCTATCAACAGGGGAGAGGTAATTCACCCCTCCACTTT
TRBJ1-1 TRBV28 13 . . CASSLGTLTEAFF TGTGCCAGCAGTTTAGGTACGCTCACTGAAGCTTTCTTT
TRBJ2-7 TRBV6-6 13 TRBD1 . CASRLGTDYEQYF TGTGCCAGTCGCTTAGGGACAGATTACGAGCAGTACTTC
TRBJ1-5 TRBV10-3 15 . . CAISESGGSNQPQHF TGTGCCATCAGTGAGTCAGGGGGTAGCAATCAGCCCCAGCATTTT
TRBJ1-1 TRBV10-3 14 TRBD1 . CAISEAEGARPAFF TGTGCCATCAGTGAGGCGGAGGGGGCGCGGCCAGCTTTCTTT
TRBJ1-1 TRBV6-5 15 TRBD1 . CASSKFDRGQNEAFF TGTGCCAGCAGTAAATTCGACAGGGGGCAAAATGAAGCTTTCTTT
TRBJ2-1 TRBV6-2/TRBV6-3 16 TRBD2 . CASSYVQASGNNEQFF TGTGCCAGCAGTTACGTCCAGGCTAGCGGTAACAATGAGCAGTTCTTC
TRBJ1-2 TRBV27 11 . . CASTSGYGYTF TGTGCCAGCACCTCAGGGTATGGCTACACCTTC
TRBJ2-5 TRBV28 14 . . CASSLVDWGAAQYF TGTGCCAGCAGTTTAGTAGACTGGGGAGCGGCCCAGTACTTC
TRBJ2-7 TRBV7-9 15 TRBD2 . CASSPRAGDPHEQYF TGTGCCAGCAGCCCCCGAGCGGGAGACCCCCACGAGCAGTACTTC
TRBJ1-1 TRBV7-2 16 TRBD1 . CASSYRGVAENTEAFF TGTGCCAGCAGCTACAGGGGTGTAGCAGAGAACACTGAAGCTTTCTTT
TRBJ2-7 TRBV9 15 TRBD1 . CASSSRQGASYEQYF TGTGCCAGCAGCTCCCGACAGGGGGCATCCTACGAGCAGTACTTC
TRBJ2-6 TRBV11-2 14 . few CASSSLAGANVLTF TGTGCCAGCTCTAGTCTAGCTGGGGCCAACGTCCTGACTTTC
TRBJ1-6 TRBV7-2 13 . . CASLLGIYSPLHF TGTGCCAGCCTTCTGGGGATCTACTCACCCCTCCACTTT
TRBJ1-5 TRBV2 14 TRBD1 . CASSDGQGDQPQHF TGTGCCAGCAGTGATGGGCAGGGGGATCAGCCCCAGCATTTT
TRBJ2-1 TRBV5-1 15 TRBD2 . CASSPEAGRGTEQFF TGCGCCAGCAGCCCGGAGGCAGGGAGGGGAACTGAGCAGTTCTTC
TRBJ2-2 TRBV2 14 . . CASRDRGNTGELFF TGTGCCAGCAGGGACCGGGGAAACACCGGGGAGCTGTTTTTT
TRBJ2-3 TRBV9 17 TRBD2 . CASSARLAGGPGDTQYF TGTGCCAGCAGCGCTAGACTAGCGGGAGGGCCAGGAGATACGCAGTATTTT
TRBJ1-1 TRBV7-9 16 . . CASSFGTSAPNTEAFF TGTGCCAGCAGCTTCGGTACTTCGGCCCCGAACACTGAAGCTTTCTTT
TRBJ2-3 TRBV5-1 13 . . CASTGLRTDTQYF TGCGCCAGCACGGGACTCCGCACAGATACGCAGTATTTT
TRBJ2-2 TRBV10-3 18 TRBD1 . CAISEPGTGAPNPGELFF TGTGCCATCAGTGAGCCTGGGACAGGGGCACCTAATCCCGGGGAGCTGTTTTTT
TRBJ2-5 TRBV7-2 13 . . CASSFLQGETQYF TGTGCCAGCAGCTTTTTGCAGGGAGAGACCCAGTACTTC
TRBJ1-1 TRBV3-1/TRBV3-2 13 . . CASSYVGDTEAFF TGTGCCAGCAGCTACGTGGGGGACACTGAAGCTTTCTTT
TRBJ2-1 TRBV12-3/TRBV12-4 11 TRBD2 . CASSLRGGQFF TGTGCCAGCAGTTTACGGGGGGGGCAGTTCTTC
TRBJ2-5 TRBV19 18 TRBD2 . CASSTRLAGELYQETQYF TGTGCCAGTAGTACCCGACTAGCGGGGGAACTGTACCAAGAGACCCAGTACTTC
TRBJ1-1 TRBV28 13 TRBD1 once CAAHRGQVTEAFF TGTGCCGCCCACAGGGGGCAGGTTACTGAAGCTTTCTTT
TRBJ2-1 TRBV3-1/TRBV3-2 14 . . CASSPAGGWNEQFF TGTGCCAGCAGTCCAGCGGGTGGGTGGAATGAGCAGTTCTTC
TRBJ2-2 TRBV16 15 . . CASSQSPDNTGELFF TGTGCCAGCAGCCAATCCCCAGATAACACCGGGGAGCTGTTTTTT
TRBJ2-1 TRBV16 13 TRBD1 . CASSLGTDNEQFF TGTGCCAGCAGCCTCGGGACAGACAATGAGCAGTTCTTC
TRBJ1-2 TRBV27 14 TRBD1 . CASSRDRADYGYTF TGTGCCAGCAGCAGGGACAGGGCAGACTATGGCTACACCTTC
TRBJ1-2 TRBV29-1 13 . . CSVEGTEPHGYTF TGCAGCGTTGAAGGGACAGAACCTCATGGCTACACCTTC
TRBJ1-5 TRBV7-9 15 TRBD1 . CASSSGQGSNQPQHF TGTGCCAGCAGCTCGGGACAGGGGAGCAATCAGCCCCAGCATTTT
TRBJ1-1 TRBV27 13 TRBD1 few CASSFTQGTEAFF TGTGCCAGCAGTTTTACACAGGGGACTGAAGCTTTCTTT
TRBJ2-1 TRBV28 13 TRBD2 . CASKASGENEQFF TGTGCCAGCAAGGCTAGCGGAGAAAATGAGCAGTTCTTC
TRBJ2-3 TRBV18 14 . . CASSQFGSTDTQYF TGTGCCAGCTCCCAGTTTGGGAGCACAGATACGCAGTATTTT
TRBJ1-2 TRBV5-4 17 . . CASSLDSLDSPISGYTF TGTGCCAGCAGCTTGGACTCGTTAGACAGCCCTATATCTGGCTACACCTTC
TRBJ1-6 TRBV19 16 . . CASSPPPGQINSPLHF TGTGCCAGTAGTCCTCCCCCCGGACAGATAAATTCACCCCTCCACTTT
TRBJ1-2 TRBV7-9 16 TRBD1 . CASRPEPGQGDYGYTF TGTGCCAGCAGACCTGAACCGGGACAGGGAGACTATGGCTACACCTTC
TRBJ2-7 TRBV3-1/TRBV3-2 14 . . CASSLWDGSYEQYF TGTGCCAGCAGCCTCTGGGACGGATCCTACGAGCAGTACTTC
TRBJ1-4 TRBV19 16 . . CASSHPQGTLDEKLFF TGTGCCAGTAGTCATCCTCAGGGTACCCTCGATGAAAAACTGTTTTTT